The TCR beta chain under discussion was sequenced for a study of T cells in Graves' hyperthyroidism and ophthalmopathy. Whole-study findings and limits: Ophthalmopathy cases were set apart from stable hyperthyroidism by a 13 V-J model. Most clonotypes expanded in the thyroid (above 0.001) were also present in blood.

In this sample, this clonotype turned up many times. Antigen specificity is unknown. V gave up 5 bases and J gave up 4 bases; unmatched junction bases: 9. Germline values: CDR1 SEHNR, CDR2 FQNEAQ (reference sequence). The CDR3 spans 16 residues. Any patient presenting with uncontrolled infection, other autoimmune disease, pregnancy or lactation was left out. On the basis of clinical symptoms, serum thyroxine and TRAb, thyroid ultrasound and orbital computed tomography, diagnoses were made. Regions amplified from RNA transcripts were the TCR beta CDR3 regions. HTBI primers were the set used in a first-round RT-PCR of the TCR CDR3. TCRdb passed the multiplex PCR reads through MiXCR, listing each CDR3 protein once. The repertoire includes more than 500,000 distinct CDR3 sequences, over 35% of them detected once, and about two fifths sits in the top ten.

What was sequenced was peripheral blood or thyroid tissue (not recorded which). The genes are TRBV7-9 and TRBJ1-3; 9 nucleotides match TRBD1. The clonotype was recovered from an adult woman with Graves' disease, either hyperthyroidism or ophthalmopathy (not recorded which). DNA for the CDR3: TGTGCCAGCAGCAACACAGGGGGCGTTTTGGGAAACACCATATATTTT. As protein: CASSNTGGVLGNTIYF. The full variable domain, with the rest looked up from reference TRBV7-9 and TRBJ1-3, is DTGVSQNPRHKITKRGQNVTFRCDPISEHNRLYWYRQTLGQGPEFLTYFQNEAQLEKSRLLSDRFSAERPKGSFSTLEIQRTEQGDSAMYLCASSNTGGVLGNTIYFGEGSWLTVV.